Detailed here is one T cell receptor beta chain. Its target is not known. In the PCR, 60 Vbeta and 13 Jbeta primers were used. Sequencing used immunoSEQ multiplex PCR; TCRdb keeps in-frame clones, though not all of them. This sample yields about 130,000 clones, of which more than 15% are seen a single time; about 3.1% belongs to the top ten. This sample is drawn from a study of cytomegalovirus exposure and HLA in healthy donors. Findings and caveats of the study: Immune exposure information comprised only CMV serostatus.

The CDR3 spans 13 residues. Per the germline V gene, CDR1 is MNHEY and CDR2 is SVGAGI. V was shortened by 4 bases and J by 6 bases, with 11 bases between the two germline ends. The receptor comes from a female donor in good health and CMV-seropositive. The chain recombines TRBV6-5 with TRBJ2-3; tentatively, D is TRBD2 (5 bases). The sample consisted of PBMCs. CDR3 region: CASSLSWRDTQYF. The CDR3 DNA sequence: TGTGCCAGCAGTTTATCCTGGAGGGATACGCAGTATTTT.